This T cell receptor (beta chain) comes out of a study of shared clonotypes between healthy human individuals. Findings of the study overall: Researchers sampled only blood; tissue repertoires likely differ.

As processed by the authors: Junction-only sequences without quality scores were provided by ImmunoSEQ, so filtering was different. The protocol was immunoSEQ multiplex PCR, while the TCRdb copy is restricted to in-frame clones and leaves out a portion. V and J calls and clone size are those listed in that table; D and trimming were worked out from the DNA. In the table there are roughly 2.1 million clones, about 93% of which are singletons. Naivety among CD8 cells was defined by CD45RO negativity and positive CCR7 selection, thereby excluding terminally differentiated effector memory CD45RA+ cells. Notes on this clone: Its antigen is undetermined.

Source material: naive CD8+ T cells from PBMCs. The receptor was derived from a man aged 18 to 30 in good health. Some clones in this sample may be carry-over from other donors' samples.

The CDR3 DNA sequence: TGTGCCAGCAGCGTAGGGGACACTGACTCCTACGAGCAGTACTTC. Protein sequence: CASSVGDTDSYEQYF. V is TRBV9 and J is TRBJ2-7, with D possibly matching TRBD1 (6 bases). V was pared by 0 bases and J by 0 bases, with 10 bases between. Germline V gives CDR1 SGDLS, CDR2 YYNGEE. The CDR3 covers 15 residues.